This record concerns one TCR beta chain sequence. As yet, its antigen is unknown. The source of the sample is a study of vaccination effects on CD4 cells after COVID-19. Trimming cost V 7 bases and J 4 bases; bases outside gene matches: 4. The CDR3 is made up of 13 amino acids. Overall study results and limits: Limitations: small convalescent group and missing early post-infection timepoints. In the late period after vaccination, infection- and vaccine-induced clones contracted markedly.

Repertoires were generated with immunoSEQ multiplex PCR, while TCRdb's copy carries only in-frame clones and drops some. The sample contains around 46,000 clones, under 80% of which appear only once. Within the ViraFEST assay, antigen-specific CD4+ T cells underwent expansion with viral peptide pools prior to sequencing. Following a roughly eleven-day culture, CD4+ T cells were purified. Their SARS-CoV-2 infection, verified by PCR, occurred between March and December 2020. Sequenced material: CD4+ T cells from PBMCs cultured with a peptide pool, taken before COVID-19 vaccination. This sequence joins TRBV12-3 or TRBV12-4 and TRBJ2-1; 7 bases line up with TRBD1. This TCR derives from a human donor who had a prior SARS-CoV-2 infection. CDR3: CASTPGQYNEQFF. The CDR3 coding sequence is TGTGCCAGCACACCGGGACAGTACAATGAGCAGTTCTTC.